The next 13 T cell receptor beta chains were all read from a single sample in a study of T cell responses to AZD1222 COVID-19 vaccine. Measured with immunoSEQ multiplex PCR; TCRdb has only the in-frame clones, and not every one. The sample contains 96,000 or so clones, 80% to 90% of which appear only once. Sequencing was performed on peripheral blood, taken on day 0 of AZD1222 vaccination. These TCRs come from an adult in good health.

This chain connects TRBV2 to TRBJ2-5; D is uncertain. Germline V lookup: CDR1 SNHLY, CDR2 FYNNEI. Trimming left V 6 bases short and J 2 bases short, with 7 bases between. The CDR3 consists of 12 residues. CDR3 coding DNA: TGTGCCAGCAGGTACATGCAAGAGACCCAGTACTTC. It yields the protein CASRYMQETQYF.

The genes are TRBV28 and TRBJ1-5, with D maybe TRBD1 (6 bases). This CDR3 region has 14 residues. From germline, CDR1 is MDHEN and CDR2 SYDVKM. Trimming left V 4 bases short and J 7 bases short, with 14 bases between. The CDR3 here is CASSSTQGTQPQHF. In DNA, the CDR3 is TGTGCCAGCAGTTCAACACAGGGAACACAGCCCCAGCATTTT.

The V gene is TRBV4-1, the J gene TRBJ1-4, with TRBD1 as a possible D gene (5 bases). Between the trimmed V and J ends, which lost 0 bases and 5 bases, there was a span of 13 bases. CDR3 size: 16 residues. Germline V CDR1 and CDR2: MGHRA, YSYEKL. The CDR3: CASSQDLGRRNEKLFF. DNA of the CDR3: TGCGCCAGCAGCCAAGATTTGGGACGGAGGAATGAAAAACTGTTTTTT.

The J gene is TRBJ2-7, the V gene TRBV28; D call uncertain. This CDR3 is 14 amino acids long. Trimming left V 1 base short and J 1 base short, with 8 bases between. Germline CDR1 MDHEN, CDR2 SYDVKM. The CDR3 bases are TGTGCCAGCAGTTTATATGCTCAGTCCTACGAGCAGTACTTC. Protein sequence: CASSLYAQSYEQYF.

CDR3 coding DNA: TGTGCCAGCAGCCCCTGGACTAGCGGGGGGGCCCATGAGCAGTTCTTC. This codes for CASSPWTSGGAHEQFF. The J gene is TRBJ2-1, the V gene TRBV5-4; 15 bases agree with TRBD2. V shed 4 bases, J shed 8 bases, and the junction held 7 bases outside the gene matches. In germline, CDR1 is SGHNT, CDR2 YYREEE (reference sequence). The CDR3 runs 16 residues.

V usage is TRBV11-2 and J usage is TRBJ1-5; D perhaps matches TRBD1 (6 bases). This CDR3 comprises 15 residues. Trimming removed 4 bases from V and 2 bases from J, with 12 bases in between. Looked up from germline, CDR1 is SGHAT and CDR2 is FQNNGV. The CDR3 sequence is CASSSQGVGNQPQHF. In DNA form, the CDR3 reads TGTGCCAGCAGCTCACAGGGTGTCGGCAATCAGCCCCAGCATTTT. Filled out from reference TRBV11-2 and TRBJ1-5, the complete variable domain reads EAGVAQSPRYKIIEKRQSVAFWCNPISGHATLYWYQQILGQGPKLLIQFQNNGVVDDSQLPKDRFSAERLKGVDSTLKIQPAKLEDSAVYLCASSSQGVGNQPQHFGDGTRLSIL.

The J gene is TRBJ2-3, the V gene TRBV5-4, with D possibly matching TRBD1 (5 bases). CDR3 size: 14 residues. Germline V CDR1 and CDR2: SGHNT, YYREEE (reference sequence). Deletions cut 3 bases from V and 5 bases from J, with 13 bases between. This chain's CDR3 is CASSSTQGEDTQYF. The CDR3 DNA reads TGTGCCAGCAGCTCAACGCAAGGGGAAGATACGCAGTATTTT.

The CDR3 nucleotides are TGCGCCAGCAGCCGACAAGATCTCCGCAAAGCTTTCTTT. Its translation: CASSRQDLRKAFF. This chain connects TRBV4-1 to TRBJ1-1; no definite D call. CDR3 length equals 13 residues. Germline CDR1 is MGHRA and CDR2 is YSYEKL. The V end was cut by 4 bases, the J end by 9 bases, with 15 bases between.

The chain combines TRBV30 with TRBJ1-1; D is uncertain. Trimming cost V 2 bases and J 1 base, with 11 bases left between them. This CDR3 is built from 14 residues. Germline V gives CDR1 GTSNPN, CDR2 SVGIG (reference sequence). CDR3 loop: CAWSPGPSNTEAFF. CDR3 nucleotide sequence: TGTGCCTGGAGTCCCGGGCCCTCGAACACTGAAGCTTTCTTT.

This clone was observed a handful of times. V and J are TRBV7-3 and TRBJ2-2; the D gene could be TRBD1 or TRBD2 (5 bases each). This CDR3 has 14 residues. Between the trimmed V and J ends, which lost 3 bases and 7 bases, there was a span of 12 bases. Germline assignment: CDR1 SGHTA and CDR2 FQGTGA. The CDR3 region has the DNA TGTGCCAGCAGCTTGGGGGTCCGCGGCGGGGAGCTGTTTTTT. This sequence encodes CASSLGVRGGELFF.

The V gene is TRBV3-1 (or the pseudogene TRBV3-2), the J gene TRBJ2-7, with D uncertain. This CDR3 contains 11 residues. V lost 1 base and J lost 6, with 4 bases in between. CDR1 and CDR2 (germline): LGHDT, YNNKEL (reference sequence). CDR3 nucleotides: TGTGCCAGCAGCCAAGCCTCCGAGCAGTACTTC. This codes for CASSQASEQYF.

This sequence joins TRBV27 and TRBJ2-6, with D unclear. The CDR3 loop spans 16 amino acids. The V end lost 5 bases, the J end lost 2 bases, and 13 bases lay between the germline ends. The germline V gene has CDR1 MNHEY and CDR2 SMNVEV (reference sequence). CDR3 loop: CASSLKWLAGANVLTF. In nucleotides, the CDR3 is TGTGCCAGCAGTCTAAAATGGTTGGCTGGGGCCAACGTCCTGACTTTC.

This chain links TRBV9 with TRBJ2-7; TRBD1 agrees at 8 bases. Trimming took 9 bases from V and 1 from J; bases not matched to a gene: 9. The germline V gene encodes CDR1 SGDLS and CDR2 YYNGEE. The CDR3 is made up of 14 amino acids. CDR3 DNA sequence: TGTGCCAACCTCCGGGACAGGAGGTCCTACGAGCAGTACTTC. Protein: CANLRDRRSYEQYF.